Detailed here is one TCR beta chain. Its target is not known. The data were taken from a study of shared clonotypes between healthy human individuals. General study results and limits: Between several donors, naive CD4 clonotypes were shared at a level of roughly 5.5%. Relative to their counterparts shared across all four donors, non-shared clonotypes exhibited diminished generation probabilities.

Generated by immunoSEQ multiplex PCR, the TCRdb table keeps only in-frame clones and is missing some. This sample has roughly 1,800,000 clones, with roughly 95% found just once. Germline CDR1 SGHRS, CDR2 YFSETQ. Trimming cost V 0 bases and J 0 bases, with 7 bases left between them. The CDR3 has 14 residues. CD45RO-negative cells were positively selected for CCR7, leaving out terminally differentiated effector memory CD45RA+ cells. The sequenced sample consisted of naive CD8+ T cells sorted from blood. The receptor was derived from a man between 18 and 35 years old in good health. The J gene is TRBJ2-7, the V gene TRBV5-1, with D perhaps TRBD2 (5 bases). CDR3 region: CASSLESGSYEQYF. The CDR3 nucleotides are TGCGCCAGCAGCTTGGAGAGCGGCTCCTACGAGCAGTACTTC.